Listed here is a single T cell receptor beta chain. This clonotype showed up just a few times. This receptor's antigen is unknown. It has no much larger one-base neighbor in the sample; base qualities were not kept. Donors were a few dozen systemically healthy Caucasian individuals from Russia aged roughly 6 to 90 years. Each donor gave ten milliliters of peripheral blood, drawn into EDTA-treated Vacutainer tubes. PBMCs were isolated by Ficoll-Paque density-gradient centrifugation, with at least 6.5 million obtained per sample. Trizol reagent was used to extract total RNA from PBMCs, with at least 5.5 micrograms per sample. The percentages of naive CD45RAhigh/CD27high T cells were determined by flow cytometry on a PBMC aliquot from every donor. Receptors were amplified or captured by 5' RACE. Sequencing took place on an Illumina HiSeq 2500. A second about 7 to 12 cycle PCR used a sample-barcoded 5' primer and a J-beta primer mix. Each TCR beta cDNA molecule received a unique molecular identifier from a template-switch 5' adaptor carrying 12 random nucleotides. At least 3 million CDR3-containing paired-end reads were obtained from each sample. The Mint cDNA synthesis kit, primed by a TRBC-specific oligonucleotide, was used to synthesize first-strand cDNA from all RNA. After uracil-DNA glycosylase treatment, a first 18-cycle PCR used universal primers M1SS and BC2_uni_R on all cDNA. For the original study's pipeline: For normalization, 1 million high-quality reads, each with a distinct molecular identifier, were randomly selected from each sample. Instead of being binned into consensus sequences, reads that shared molecular identifiers were thrown out. MiTCR, run with a Q25 quality threshold and the strictest error-elimination algorithm, handled CDR3 identification, clonotype clustering and error correction. A nonparametric unseen species model using Euler transformation provided a lower-bound estimate of total TCR beta diversity. In TCRdb, the public reads were trimmed at Q25 with fastp and aligned with MiXCR, with productive beta chains retained. Records with the same CDR3 protein are collapsed into one entry carrying the most frequent genes and DNA. The V and J calls and clone size come from TCRdb's table, not from the authors' own analysis. The sample table records around 800,000 distinct CDR3 sequences; more than 40% of these occur just once. Around 21% of the sample is held by the ten biggest clonotypes.

This record belongs to a study of blood T cells in healthy people across ages (dated by TCRdb to the mid-2010s). With regard to the full study: In model experiments, roughly one uniquely barcoded TCR beta cDNA molecule per two T cells was captured by template switching. Age-related changes in TCR beta repertoire diversity were measured in the study by deep sequencing normalized with unique cDNA molecular identifiers. Using the same blood draw, the study looked at two additional independent replicas of 1 million unique cDNA reads for two donors, one aged 18 to 30 and the other aged 80 or older. To avoid experimental bias, donors of different ages were spread randomly across the sequencing lanes. The donors were split into four age groups: young (average 16 years), middle-aged (39), aged (around 67) and long-lived (roughly 77). Study-wide findings and limitations: Conclusive comparison of naive and antigen-experienced compartments was prevented by the profiling of bulk unsorted PBMCs. As age increased, observed TCR beta diversity per million T cells dropped in a roughly linear way, and a significant reduction was already evident by age roughly 40. Compared with the aged group, the long-lived group had more naive CD4+ T cells, fewer expanded clones and increased TCR diversity, suggesting age selection. Because the CMV infection status of the donors was unknown, age-related changes in expanded clonotypes may potentially have been confounded. Estimates of total diversity based on one million sequenced T cells were considered lower bounds and underestimates. A strong correlation was found between observed TCR beta diversity and the percentage of naive T cells measured by flow cytometry.

According to the germline V gene (reference sequence), CDR1 reads MNHNY and CDR2 reads SVGAGI. Taken from cysteine to phenylalanine, the CDR3 has 16 residues. Of all the DNA, just the CDR3 is kept, 48 bases in frame from base 1. The germline V end is reduced by 8 bases and the J end by 0 bases; junction bases left unmatched: 6. Sequenced: blood. This receptor chain uses TRBV6-6 and TRBJ2-2; TRBD2 agrees with 10 junctional bases. This sequence was found in a man aged 60 to 75 in good health. The nucleotide sequence is TGTGCCAGCTGGGAGAGCGGGGGGGCGAACACCGGGGAGCTGTTTTTT. This is translated as CASWESGGANTGELFF.